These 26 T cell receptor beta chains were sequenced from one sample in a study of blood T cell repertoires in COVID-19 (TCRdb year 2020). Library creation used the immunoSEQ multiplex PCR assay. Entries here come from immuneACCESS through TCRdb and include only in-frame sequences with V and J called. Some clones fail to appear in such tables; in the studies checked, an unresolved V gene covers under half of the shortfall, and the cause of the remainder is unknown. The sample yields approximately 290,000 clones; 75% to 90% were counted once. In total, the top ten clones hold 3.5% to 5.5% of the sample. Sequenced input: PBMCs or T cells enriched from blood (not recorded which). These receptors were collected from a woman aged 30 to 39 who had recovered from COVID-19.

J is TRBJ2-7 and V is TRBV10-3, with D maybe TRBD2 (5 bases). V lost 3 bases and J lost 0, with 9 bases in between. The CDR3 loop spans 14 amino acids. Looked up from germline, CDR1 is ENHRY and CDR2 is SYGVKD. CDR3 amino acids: CAISESGSSYEQYF. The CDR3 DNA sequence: TGTGCCATCAGTGAATCGGGGAGCTCCTACGAGCAGTACTTC.

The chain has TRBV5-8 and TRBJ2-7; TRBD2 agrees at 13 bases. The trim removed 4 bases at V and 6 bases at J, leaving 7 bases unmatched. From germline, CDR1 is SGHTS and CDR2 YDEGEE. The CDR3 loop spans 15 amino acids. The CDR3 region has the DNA TGTGCCAGCAGCGCGGGACTAGCGGGGACTTCCGAGCAGTACTTC. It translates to CASSAGLAGTSEQYF.

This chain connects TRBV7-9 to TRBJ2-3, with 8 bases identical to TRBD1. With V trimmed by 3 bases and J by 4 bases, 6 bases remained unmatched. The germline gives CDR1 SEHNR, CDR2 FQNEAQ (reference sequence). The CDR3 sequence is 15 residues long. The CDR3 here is CASSFRGLGSDTQYF. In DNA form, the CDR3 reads TGTGCCAGCAGCTTCAGGGGGCTGGGTTCAGATACGCAGTATTTT.

CDR3 region: CATWGSEQYF. The CDR3, as DNA: TGTGCTACCTGGGGCTCCGAGCAGTACTTC. J is TRBJ2-7 and V is TRBV6-1; possibly TRBD1 for D (5 bases). Germline lookup yields CDR1 MNHNS and CDR2 SASEGT. CDR3 length equals 10 residues.

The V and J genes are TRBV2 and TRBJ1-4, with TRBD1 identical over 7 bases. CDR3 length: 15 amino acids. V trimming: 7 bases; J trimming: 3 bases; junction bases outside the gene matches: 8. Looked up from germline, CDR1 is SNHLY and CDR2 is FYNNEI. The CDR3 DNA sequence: TGTGCCAGCAATGGCAGGGGGACGTCTAATGAAAAACTGTTTTTT. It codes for CASNGRGTSNEKLFF.

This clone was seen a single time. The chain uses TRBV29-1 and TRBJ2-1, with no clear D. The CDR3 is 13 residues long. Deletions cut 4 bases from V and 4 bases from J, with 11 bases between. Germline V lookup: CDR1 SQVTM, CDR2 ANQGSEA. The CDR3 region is CSVVLPTYNEQFF. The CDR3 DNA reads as TGCAGCGTTGTTCTGCCCACTTACAATGAGCAGTTCTTC.

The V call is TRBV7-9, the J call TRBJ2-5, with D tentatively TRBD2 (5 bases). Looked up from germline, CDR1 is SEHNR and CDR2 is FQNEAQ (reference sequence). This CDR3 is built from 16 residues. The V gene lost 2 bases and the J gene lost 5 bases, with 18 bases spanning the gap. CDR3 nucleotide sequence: TGTGCCAGCAGCTTAAGCATCTTGGCCGGGAAGGAGACCCAGTACTTC. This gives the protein CASSLSILAGKETQYF.

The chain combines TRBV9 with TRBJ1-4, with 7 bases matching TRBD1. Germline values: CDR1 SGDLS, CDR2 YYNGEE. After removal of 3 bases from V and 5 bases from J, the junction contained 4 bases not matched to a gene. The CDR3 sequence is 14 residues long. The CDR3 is CASSEGQQNEKLFF. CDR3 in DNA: TGTGCCAGCAGCGAGGGACAGCAAAATGAAAAACTGTTTTTT.

As DNA, the CDR3 is TGTGCCAGCAGCCCGGGACTAGCATATTCCAGCCCCAATGAGCAGTTCTTC. The encoded protein is CASSPGLAYSSPNEQFF. J is TRBJ2-1 and V is TRBV9; TRBD2 aligns across 9 bases. With 4 bases clipped from V and 6 bases from J, the junction kept 14 bases outside the gene matches. Germline values: CDR1 SGDLS, CDR2 YYNGEE. This CDR3 comprises 17 residues.

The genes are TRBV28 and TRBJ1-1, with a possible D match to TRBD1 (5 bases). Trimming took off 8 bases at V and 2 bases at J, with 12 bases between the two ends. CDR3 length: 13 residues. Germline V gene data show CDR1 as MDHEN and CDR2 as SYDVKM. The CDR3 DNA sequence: TGTGCCAGCGGGTGGGGGACTAACACTGAAGCTTTCTTT. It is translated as CASGWGTNTEAFF.

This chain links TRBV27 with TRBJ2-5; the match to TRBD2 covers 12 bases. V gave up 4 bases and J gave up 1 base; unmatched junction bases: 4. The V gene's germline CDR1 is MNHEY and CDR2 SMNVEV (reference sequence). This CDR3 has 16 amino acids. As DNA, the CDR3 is TGTGCCAGCAGTTCCCCGACTAGCGGGAGCCAAGAGACCCAGTACTTC. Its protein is CASSSPTSGSQETQYF.

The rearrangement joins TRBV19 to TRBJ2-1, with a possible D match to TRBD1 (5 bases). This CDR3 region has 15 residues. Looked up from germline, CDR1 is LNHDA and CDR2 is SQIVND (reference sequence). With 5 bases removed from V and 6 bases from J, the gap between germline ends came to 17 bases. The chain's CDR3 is CASSPGGQGANEQFF. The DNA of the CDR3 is TGTGCCAGTAGTCCTGGTGGTCAGGGCGCCAATGAGCAGTTCTTC.

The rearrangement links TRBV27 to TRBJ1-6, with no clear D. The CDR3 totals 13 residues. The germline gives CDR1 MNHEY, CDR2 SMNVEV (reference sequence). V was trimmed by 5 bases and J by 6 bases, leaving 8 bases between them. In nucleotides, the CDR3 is TGTGCCAGCAGTCCCGACACTAATTCACCCCTCCACTTT. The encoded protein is CASSPDTNSPLHF.

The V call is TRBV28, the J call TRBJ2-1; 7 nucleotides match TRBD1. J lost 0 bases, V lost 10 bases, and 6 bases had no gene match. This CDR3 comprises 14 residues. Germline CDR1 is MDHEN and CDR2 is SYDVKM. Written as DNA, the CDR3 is TGTGCCATAAGATCAGGGGGCTCCTACAATGAGCAGTTCTTC. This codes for CAIRSGGSYNEQFF.

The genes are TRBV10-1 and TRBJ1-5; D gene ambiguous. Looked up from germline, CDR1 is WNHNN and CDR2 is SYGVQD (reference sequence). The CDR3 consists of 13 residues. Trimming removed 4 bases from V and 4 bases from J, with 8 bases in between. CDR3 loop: CASSANINQPQHF. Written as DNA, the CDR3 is TGCGCCAGCAGTGCGAACATAAATCAGCCCCAGCATTTT.

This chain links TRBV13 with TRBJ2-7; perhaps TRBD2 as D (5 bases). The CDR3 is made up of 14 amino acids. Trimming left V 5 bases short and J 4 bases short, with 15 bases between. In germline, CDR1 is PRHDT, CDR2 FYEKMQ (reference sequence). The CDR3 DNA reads TGTGCCAGCAGCCTCACGCTTCCGGGGTACGAGCAGTACTTC. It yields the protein CASSLTLPGYEQYF.

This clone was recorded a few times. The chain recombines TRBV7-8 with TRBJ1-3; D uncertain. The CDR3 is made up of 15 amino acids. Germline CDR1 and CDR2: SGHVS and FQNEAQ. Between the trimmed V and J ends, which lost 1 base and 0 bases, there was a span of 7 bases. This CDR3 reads CASSLVAGSGNTIYF. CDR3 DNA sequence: TGTGCCAGCAGCTTAGTGGCAGGCTCTGGAAACACCATATATTTT.

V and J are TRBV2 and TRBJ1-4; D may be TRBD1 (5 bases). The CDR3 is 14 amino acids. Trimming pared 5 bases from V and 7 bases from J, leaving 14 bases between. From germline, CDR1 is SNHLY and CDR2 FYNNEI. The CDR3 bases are TGTGCCAGCAGTATGCAGGCCGGGGGTGAAAAACTGTTTTTT. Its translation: CASSMQAGGEKLFF.

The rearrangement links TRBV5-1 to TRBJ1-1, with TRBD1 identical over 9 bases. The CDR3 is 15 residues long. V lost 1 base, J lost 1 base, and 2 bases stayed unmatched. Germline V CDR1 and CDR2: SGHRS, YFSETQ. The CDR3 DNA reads TGCGCCAGCAGCTTGTACAGGGGGCAGAACACTGAAGCTTTCTTT. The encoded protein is CASSLYRGQNTEAFF. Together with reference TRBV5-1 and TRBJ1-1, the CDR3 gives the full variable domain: KAGVTQTPRYLIKTRGQQVTLSCSPISGHRSVSWYQQTPGQGLQFLFEYFSETQRNKGNFPGRFSGRQFSNSRSEMNVSTLELGDSALYLCASSLYRGQNTEAFFGQGTRLTVV.

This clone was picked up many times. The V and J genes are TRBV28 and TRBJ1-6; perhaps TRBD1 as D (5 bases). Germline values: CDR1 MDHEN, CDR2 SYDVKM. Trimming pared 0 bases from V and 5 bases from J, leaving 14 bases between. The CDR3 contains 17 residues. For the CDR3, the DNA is TGTGCCAGCAGTTTATGGTCGCAGGGCGGGAATAATTCACCCCTCCACTTT. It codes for CASSLWSQGGNNSPLHF.

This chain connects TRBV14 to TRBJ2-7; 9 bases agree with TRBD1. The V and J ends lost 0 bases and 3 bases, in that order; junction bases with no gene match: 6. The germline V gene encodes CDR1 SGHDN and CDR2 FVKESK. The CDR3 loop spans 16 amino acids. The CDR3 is CASSQDLGQGNYEQYF. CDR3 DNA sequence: TGTGCCAGCAGCCAAGACTTAGGACAGGGGAACTACGAGCAGTACTTC.

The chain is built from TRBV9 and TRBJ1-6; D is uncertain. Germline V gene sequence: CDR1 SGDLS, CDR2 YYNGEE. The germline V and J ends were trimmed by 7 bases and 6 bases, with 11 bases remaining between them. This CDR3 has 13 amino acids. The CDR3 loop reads CASGLLPNSPLHF. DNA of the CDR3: TGTGCCAGCGGACTCTTACCTAATTCACCCCTCCACTTT.

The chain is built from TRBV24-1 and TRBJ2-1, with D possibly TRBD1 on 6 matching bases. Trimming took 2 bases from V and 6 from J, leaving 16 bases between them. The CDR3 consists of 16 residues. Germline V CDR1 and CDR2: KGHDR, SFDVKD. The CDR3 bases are TGTGCCACCAGTGATTCCGGGACACGGCGCCGCAATGAGCAGTTCTTC. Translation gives CATSDSGTRRRNEQFF.

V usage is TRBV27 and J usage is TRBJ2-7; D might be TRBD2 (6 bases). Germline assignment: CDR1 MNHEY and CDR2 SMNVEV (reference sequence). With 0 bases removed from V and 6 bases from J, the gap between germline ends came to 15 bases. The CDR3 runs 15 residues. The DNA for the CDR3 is TGTGCCAGCAGTTTATCCGGGACTGGCCCACTCGAGCAGTACTTC. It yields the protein CASSLSGTGPLEQYF.

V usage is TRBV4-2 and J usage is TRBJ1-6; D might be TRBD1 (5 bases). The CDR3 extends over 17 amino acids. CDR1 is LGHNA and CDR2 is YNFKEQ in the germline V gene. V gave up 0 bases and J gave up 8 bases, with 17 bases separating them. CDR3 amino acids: CASSQEVQGRRDSPLHF. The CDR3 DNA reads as TGTGCCAGCAGCCAAGAAGTTCAGGGCAGGAGAGATTCACCCCTCCACTTT.

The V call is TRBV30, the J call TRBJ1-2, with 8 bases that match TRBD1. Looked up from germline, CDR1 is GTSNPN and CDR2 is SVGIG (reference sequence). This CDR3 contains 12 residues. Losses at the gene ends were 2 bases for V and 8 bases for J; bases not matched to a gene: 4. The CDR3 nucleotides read TGTGCCTGGAGTCTTACAGGGGGGGGCTACACCTTC. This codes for CAWSLTGGGYTF.